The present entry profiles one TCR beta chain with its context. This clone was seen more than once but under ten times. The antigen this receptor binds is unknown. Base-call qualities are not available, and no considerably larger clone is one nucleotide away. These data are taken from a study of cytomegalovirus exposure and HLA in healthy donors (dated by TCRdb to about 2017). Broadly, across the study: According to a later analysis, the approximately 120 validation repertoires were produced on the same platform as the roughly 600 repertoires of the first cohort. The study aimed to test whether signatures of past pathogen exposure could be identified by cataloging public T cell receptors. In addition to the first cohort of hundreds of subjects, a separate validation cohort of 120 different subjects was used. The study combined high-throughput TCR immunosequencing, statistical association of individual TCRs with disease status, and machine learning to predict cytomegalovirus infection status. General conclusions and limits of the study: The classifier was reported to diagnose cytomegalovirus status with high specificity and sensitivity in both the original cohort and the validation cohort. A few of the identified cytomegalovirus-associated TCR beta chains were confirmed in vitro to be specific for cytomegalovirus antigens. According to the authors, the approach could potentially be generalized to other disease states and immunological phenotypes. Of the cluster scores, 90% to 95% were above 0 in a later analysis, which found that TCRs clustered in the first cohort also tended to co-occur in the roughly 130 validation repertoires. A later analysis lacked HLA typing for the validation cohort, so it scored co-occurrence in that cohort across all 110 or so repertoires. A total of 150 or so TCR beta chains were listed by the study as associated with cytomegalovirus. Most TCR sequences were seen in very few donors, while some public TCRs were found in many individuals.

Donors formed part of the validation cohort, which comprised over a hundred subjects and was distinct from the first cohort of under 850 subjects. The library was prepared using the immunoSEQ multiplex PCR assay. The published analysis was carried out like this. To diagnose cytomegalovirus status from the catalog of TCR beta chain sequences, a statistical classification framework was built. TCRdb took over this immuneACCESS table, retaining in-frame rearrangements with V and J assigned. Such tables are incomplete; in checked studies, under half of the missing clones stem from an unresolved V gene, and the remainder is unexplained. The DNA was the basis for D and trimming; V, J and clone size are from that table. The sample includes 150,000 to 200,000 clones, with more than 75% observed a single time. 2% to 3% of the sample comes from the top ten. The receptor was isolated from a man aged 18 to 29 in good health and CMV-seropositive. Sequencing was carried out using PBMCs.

The DNA reads as follows: TGCGCCAGCAGCGCGGTCGCAGGGGGAGGCTACACCTTC. Translated, this is CASSAVAGGGYTF. The chain was built from TRBV5-1 and TRBJ1-2; 7 bases in the middle match TRBD1. CDR1 SGHRS and CDR2 YFSETQ were looked up in the germline V gene. The V end gives up 4 bases and the J end 8 bases, leaving 8 bases in the junction not matched to a gene. Counted from cysteine to phenylalanine, this CDR3 has 13 amino acids. This entry keeps only the CDR3 DNA: 39 bases, framed from base 1.